This passage covers 21 T cell receptor beta chains from one sample sequenced in a study of type 1 and type 2 diabetes patients. Genomic DNA was the PCR template. Amplification of the beta chain CDR3 used 30 forward and 13 reverse multiplex primers. TCRdb passed the multiplex PCR reads through MiXCR, listing each CDR3 protein once. Of about 250,000 distinct CDR3 sequences detected, around 47% appear once; the ten largest clones hold roughly 15%. The sample was peripheral blood mononuclear cells (PBMCs). The receptor set was obtained from a man younger than 35 with type 2 diabetes.

The chain carries TRBV27 and TRBJ2-2, with D maybe TRBD1 (5 bases). The germline V gene encodes CDR1 MNHEY and CDR2 SMNVEV (reference sequence). V gave up 3 bases and J gave up 4 bases, with 9 bases separating them. The CDR3 sequence is 14 residues long. The CDR3: CASSFRRATGELFF. The DNA of the CDR3 is TGTGCCAGCAGTTTTCGCAGGGCCACCGGGGAGCTGTTTTTT.

This clonotype was recorded a few times. The gene calls are TRBV27 and TRBJ2-6, with D tentatively TRBD1 (5 bases). The CDR3 length is 17 residues. The V gene's germline CDR1 is MNHEY and CDR2 SMNVEV (reference sequence). Trimming removed 6 bases from V and 0 bases from J, with 15 bases in between. This CDR3 is CASRQTGVPSGANVLTF. The CDR3 DNA is TGTGCCAGCAGACAAACAGGTGTACCCTCTGGGGCCAACGTCCTGACTTTC.

Only a few counts were recorded for this clonotype. The genes are TRBV7-2 and TRBJ1-4, with a possible D match to TRBD1 (6 bases). Trimming pared 6 bases from V and 7 bases from J, leaving 9 bases between. The CDR3 is 12 residues long. Germline CDR1 reads SGHTA; CDR2 reads FQGNSA. The CDR3 coding sequence is TGTGCCAGCAGTAGGGGGGGTGAAAAACTGTTTTTT. Translating gives CASSRGGEKLFF.

The J gene is TRBJ2-1, the V gene TRBV13, with D perhaps matching TRBD1 (9 bases). The V gene's germline CDR1 is PRHDT and CDR2 FYEKMQ (reference sequence). This CDR3 is 15 amino acids long. Trimming cost V 6 bases and J 6 bases, with 18 bases left between them. CDR3 DNA: TGTGCCAGCAGTTTTAGCGGGACAGGGTCCAATGAGCAGTTCTTC. It translates to CASSFSGTGSNEQFF.

This clonotype was counted once. The chain recombines TRBV2 with TRBJ2-4; D gene ambiguous. The CDR3 sequence is 14 residues long. The V end was cut by 6 bases, the J end by 0 bases, with 9 bases between. Per the germline V gene, CDR1 is SNHLY and CDR2 is FYNNEI. The DNA of the CDR3 is TGTGCCAGCAGACTACAGCTAGCCAAAAACATTCAGTACTTC. This encodes CASRLQLAKNIQYF.

This chain uses TRBV18 with TRBJ2-3, with no clear D. The length of the CDR3 is 13 residues. Germline V gene lookup returns CDR1 KGHSH and CDR2 LQKENI. Trimming took off 0 bases at V and 6 bases at J, with 7 bases between the two ends. The CDR3 nucleotides read TGTGCCAGCTCACCACCGTTGTATGATACGCAGTATTTT. Encoded protein: CASSPPLYDTQYF. Variable domain in full (rest from reference TRBV18 and TRBJ2-3): NAGVMQNPRHLVRRRGQEARLRCSPMKGHSHVYWYRQLPEEGLKFMVYLQKENIIDESGMPKERFSAEFPKEGPSILRIQQVVRGDSAAYFCASSPPLYDTQYFGPGTRLTVL.

J is TRBJ2-1 and V is TRBV4-3; TRBD2 aligns across 9 bases. CDR3 size: 16 residues. The junction had 7 bases not matched to a gene; V was cut back by 4 bases and J by 3 bases. Germline CDR1 reads LGHNA; CDR2 reads YSLEER. The CDR3, as DNA: TGCGCCAGCAGCCTAACTGCGGGGGGGCTCTACAATGAGCAGTTCTTC. This sequence encodes CASSLTAGGLYNEQFF.

The chain employs TRBV18 and TRBJ2-7; 7 nucleotides align to TRBD2. CDR1 is KGHSH and CDR2 is LQKENI in the germline V gene. J gave up 3 bases and V 3 bases, and 5 bases lay outside the gene matches. The CDR3 is 14 amino acids. CDR3 loop: CASSPSGMDYEQYF. CDR3 sequence (DNA): TGTGCCAGCTCACCCAGCGGGATGGACTACGAGCAGTACTTC.

The V gene is TRBV7-3, the J gene TRBJ2-5; 8 bases are a match to TRBD2. After removal of 4 bases from V and 3 bases from J, the junction contained 16 bases not matched to a gene. Germline CDR1 and CDR2: SGHTA and FQGTGA. The CDR3 is 18 residues long. The chain's CDR3 is CASSSRPGVAGFEETQYF. In DNA, the CDR3 is TGTGCCAGCAGCTCTCGCCCCGGGGTAGCGGGGTTCGAAGAGACCCAGTACTTC.

V and J are TRBV6-2 or TRBV6-3 and TRBJ2-7, with a tentative D call TRBD1 (6 bases). The ends were cut back, 7 bases at V and 2 bases at J, with 15 bases in the middle. The CDR3 spans 14 residues. CDR1 and CDR2 (germline): MNHEY, SVGEGT. The CDR3 DNA is TGTGCCAGCACCATGACAGGTGGGGCCTACGAGCAGTACTTC. Its protein is CASTMTGGAYEQYF.

This clonotype was counted many times. The chain couples TRBV15 to TRBJ2-5; 7 positions match TRBD2. The germline CDR1 and CDR2 sequences are LNHNV and YYDKDF (reference sequence). The V segment lost 3 bases and the J segment 2 bases; nucleotides outside the gene matches: 0. The CDR3 totals 13 residues. In nucleotides, the CDR3 is TGTGCCACCAGCAGGGGGGGGCAAGAGACCCAGTACTTC. Protein: CATSRGGQETQYF.

The J gene is TRBJ1-6, the V gene TRBV13; tentative D call: TRBD1 (5 bases). V was clipped by 0 bases and J by 8 bases, with 20 bases between them. Germline loops: CDR1 PRHDT, CDR2 FYEKMQ (reference sequence). This CDR3 region has 18 residues. The CDR3 DNA follows: TGTGCCAGCAGCTTAGGCCTGGGTCGCGAGGAGGGGTATTCACCCCTCCACTTT. Its translation is CASSLGLGREEGYSPLHF.

This clonotype was observed a handful of times. The chain has TRBV6-6 and TRBJ2-2; the D gene is possibly TRBD2 (5 bases). The length of the CDR3 is 14 residues. V dropped 1 base and J dropped 4 bases, with 7 bases sitting between them. Germline V gene data show CDR1 as MNHNY and CDR2 as SVGAGI (reference sequence). CDR3: CASSYLAPTGELFF. The CDR3 region has the DNA TGTGCCAGCAGTTACTTAGCGCCCACCGGGGAGCTGTTTTTT.

The chain has TRBV12-3 or TRBV12-4 and TRBJ1-2; D may be TRBD1 (5 bases). This CDR3 has 17 amino acids. With 4 bases removed from V and 2 bases from J, the gap between germline ends came to 20 bases. The CDR3 DNA sequence: TGTGCCAGCAGTTCCACTTCCTCCGGGACGCCCAACTATGGCTACACCTTC. It is translated as CASSSTSSGTPNYGYTF.

The chain recombines TRBV4-1 with TRBJ2-7; possibly TRBD1 or TRBD2 for D (5 bases each). Germline V CDR1 and CDR2: MGHRA, YSYEKL. V was trimmed by 0 bases and J by 3 bases, leaving 18 bases between them. The CDR3 extends over 17 amino acids. The DNA of the CDR3 is TGCGCCAGCAGCCAAGATATCTCGGGGACGGGCATCTACGAGCAGTACTTC. It specifies CASSQDISGTGIYEQYF.

This clonotype appeared once. The chain recombines TRBV19 with TRBJ1-4; TRBD1 matches at 8 bases. The CDR3 is made up of 14 amino acids. In germline, CDR1 is LNHDA, CDR2 SQIVND (reference sequence). Trimming cost V 9 bases and J 6 bases; bases outside gene matches: 9. CDR3 residues: CASTTQTGDEKLFF. CDR3 coding DNA: TGTGCCAGCACCACACAGACAGGGGATGAAAAACTGTTTTTT.

This clonotype was detected ten times or more. The chain joins TRBV7-6 to TRBJ1-2, with TRBD1 matching over 9 bases. There are 14 residues in the CDR3. Germline lookup yields CDR1 SGHVS and CDR2 FNYEAQ. Germline trimming cut 5 bases from V and 5 bases from J; bases unmatched to any gene: 6. In DNA, the CDR3 is TGTGCCAGCAGCCCCGGGACAGGGAGTTATGGCTACACCTTC. Translated, it gives CASSPGTGSYGYTF.

V is TRBV28 and J is TRBJ1-4, with D hard to call. Germline lookup yields CDR1 MDHEN and CDR2 SYDVKM. V shed 7 bases and J shed 3 bases, with 9 bases lying between them. The CDR3 totals 13 residues. CDR3 sequence (DNA): TGTGCCAGCACCTCGGAACCTAATGAAAAACTGTTTTTT. Amino acid sequence: CASTSEPNEKLFF.

In its sample, this clonotype was seen a few times. The chain is built from TRBV15 and TRBJ2-7; TRBD2 matches 9 bases. The CDR3 loop spans 13 amino acids. Unmatched junction bases numbered 7, after V lost 10 bases and J lost 3 bases. The germline CDR1 and CDR2 sequences are LNHNV and YYDKDF (reference sequence). The DNA of the CDR3 is TGTGCCAGCGGGGAGCGGGAGGTCTACGAGCAGTACTTC. It specifies CASGEREVYEQYF.

This chain connects TRBV9 to TRBJ2-5; 7 nucleotides match TRBD2. Near its end, the DNA agrees better with TRBJ2-1, so the J call may be wrong. Germline CDR1 reads SGDLS; CDR2 reads YYNGEE. The CDR3 is 17 amino acids. As DNA, the CDR3 is TGTGCCAGCAGCGTAGTTGTGGCGGGAGTAGGTCCCAATGAGCAGTTCTTC. Encoded protein: CASSVVVAGVGPNEQFF.

The gene calls are TRBV5-5 and TRBJ2-5, with 7 bases lining up with TRBD2. CDR3 size: 16 residues. Looked up from germline, CDR1 is SGHKS and CDR2 is YYEKEE (reference sequence). Trimming removed 8 bases from V and 5 bases from J; junction bases left unmatched: 18. The CDR3 DNA reads TGTGCCAGTAGTCCCAGTCTTGGACTAGTAGGCGAGACCCAGTACTTC. The encoded protein is CASSPSLGLVGETQYF.